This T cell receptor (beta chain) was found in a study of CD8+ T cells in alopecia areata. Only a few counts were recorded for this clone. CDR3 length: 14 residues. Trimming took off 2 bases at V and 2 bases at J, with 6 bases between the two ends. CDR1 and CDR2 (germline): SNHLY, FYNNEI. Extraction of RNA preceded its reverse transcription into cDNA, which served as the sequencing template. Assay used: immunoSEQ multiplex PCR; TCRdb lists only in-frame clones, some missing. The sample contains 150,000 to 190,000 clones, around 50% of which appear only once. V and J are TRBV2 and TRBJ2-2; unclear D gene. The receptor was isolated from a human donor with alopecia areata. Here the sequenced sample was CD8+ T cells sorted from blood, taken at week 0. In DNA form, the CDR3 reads TGTGCCAGCAGTGAATTGGTAAACACCGGGGAGCTGTTTTTT. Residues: CASSELVNTGELFF.